The clone carrying this TCR beta chain was observed at least ten times. Its specificity is unknown. The CDR3 extends 3 residues past the end of the read, so its final part is completed from the germline J gene. This sample stems from a study of T cell clonality in common variable immunodeficiency. Germline CDR1 is SGHNT and CDR2 is YYREEE (reference sequence). The CDR3 has 15 residues. After removal of 0 bases from V and 3 bases from J, the junction contained 5 bases not matched to a gene. Study results and caveats: Links between repertoire features and CVID complications were heterogeneity-limited. Reportedly, TCR beta sequences from common variable immunodeficiency showed fewer deletions and N-nucleotide insertions.

Control and CVID samples contributed equal amounts of genomic DNA. Measured with immunoSEQ multiplex PCR; TCRdb has only the in-frame clones, and not every one. This repertoire holds roughly 57,000 clones, and none appear only once. This receptor was identified in a person aged 18 to 70 in good health. The chain is built from TRBV5-4 and TRBJ1-2, with TRBD1 matching over 7 bases. The sequenced material came from peripheral blood mononuclear cells. CDR3 sequence: CASSLVRDSDYGYTF. CDR3 DNA (partial): TGTGCCAGCAGCTTGGTCCGGGACAGTGACTATGGC.